In its sample, the clone carrying this T cell receptor beta chain was seen many times. The sample comes from a study of T cells in Graves' hyperthyroidism and ophthalmopathy. With 3 bases clipped from V and 0 bases from J, the junction kept 10 bases outside the gene matches. Germline loops: CDR1 DFQATT, CDR2 SNEGSKA (reference sequence). The CDR3 is made up of 17 amino acids. TCR beta CDR3 sequences were amplified from RNA transcripts. HTBI primers were employed in a first-round RT-PCR of the TCR CDR3. TCRdb used MiXCR to reprocess the multiplex PCR reads, holding one entry per CDR3 protein. The table has about 560,000 distinct CDR3 sequences, 11% to 15% seen once.

Sequenced material: blood. The chain employs TRBV20-1 and TRBJ1-5; the match to TRBD1 covers 8 bases. This clonotype was obtained from a woman aged 35 to 49 with Graves' hyperthyroidism. CDR3 region: CSARPDRGLYSNQPQHF. The CDR3 DNA follows: TGCAGTGCTAGGCCCGACAGGGGACTTTATAGCAATCAGCCCCAGCATTTT.